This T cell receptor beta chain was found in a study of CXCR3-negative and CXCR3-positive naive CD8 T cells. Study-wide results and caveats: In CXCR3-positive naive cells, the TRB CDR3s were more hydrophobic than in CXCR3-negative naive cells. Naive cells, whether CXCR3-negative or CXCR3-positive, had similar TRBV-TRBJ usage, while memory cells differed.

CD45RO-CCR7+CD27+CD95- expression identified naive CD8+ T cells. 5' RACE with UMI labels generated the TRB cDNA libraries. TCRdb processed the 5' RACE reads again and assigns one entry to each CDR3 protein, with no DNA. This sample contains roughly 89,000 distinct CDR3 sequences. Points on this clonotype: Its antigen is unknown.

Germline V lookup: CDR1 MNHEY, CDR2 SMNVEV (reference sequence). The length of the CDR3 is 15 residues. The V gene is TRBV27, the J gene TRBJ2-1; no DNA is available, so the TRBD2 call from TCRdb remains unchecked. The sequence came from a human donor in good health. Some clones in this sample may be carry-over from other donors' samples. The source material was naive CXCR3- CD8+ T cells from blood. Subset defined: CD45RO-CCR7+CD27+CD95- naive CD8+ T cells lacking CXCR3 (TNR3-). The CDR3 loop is CASGQALTSYNEQFF.